This T cell receptor (beta chain) was documented in a study of blood T cell repertoires in COVID-19. In the study overall: The cDNA or gDNA used as material had been derived from T cells, B-cell-depleted T cells, or PBMCs.

The table came from immunoSEQ multiplex PCR; TCRdb's copy has only in-frame clones and leaves some out. The sample yields about 440,000 clones, roughly 85% seen once. Sequencing used PBMCs or T cells enriched from blood (not recorded which). The receptor was isolated from a woman aged 18-29 years with acute COVID-19.

The CDR3 sequence: CAISEATGYNSPLHF. The CDR3 coding sequence is TGTGCCATCAGTGAGGCGACAGGATATAATTCACCCCTCCACTTT. The rearrangement uses TRBV10-3 and TRBJ1-6, with D possibly matching TRBD1 (6 bases). Trimming left V 2 bases short and J 4 bases short, with 9 bases between. This CDR3 is built from 15 residues. CDR1 ENHRY and CDR2 SYGVKD come from the germline V gene.